The source of this TCR beta chain is a study of vaccination effects on CD4 cells after COVID-19. ViraFEST assay sequencing came after antigen-specific CD4+ T cells were expanded with viral peptide pools. Once cultured for approximately eleven days, the cells underwent separation to obtain CD4+ T cells. Every well got a few million PBMC, which were grown with 8.5 to 10 IU/ml IL-2 and around 10 ug/ml peptides. The authors replaced half the medium with IL-2 medium on days 3 and 7. For this clone: Its antigen is unidentified.

TCRdb's copy holds only in-frame clones and misses some; the assay was immunoSEQ multiplex PCR. Here the sample spans approximately 54,000 clones, 80% to 85% being singletons. The CDR3 contains 15 residues. V shed 4 bases and J shed 6 bases, with 15 bases lying between them. Per the germline V gene, CDR1 is SGHTA and CDR2 is FQGTGA. Study observations and caveats: Convalescent patients in the study were few, and early post-infection timepoints were absent. Both infection-induced and vaccine-induced clones contracted markedly at late post-vaccination timepoints.

This chain uses TRBV7-3 with TRBJ2-2, with D possibly matching TRBD2 (7 bases). This receptor was obtained from a human donor who received a COVID-19 vaccine. The sequencing here drew on CD4+ T cells from PBMCs cultured with HCoV-229E spike peptides, taken before COVID-19 vaccination. Written as DNA, the CDR3 is TGTGCCAGCAGCTCCCATAGGGGGGGACCCGGGGAGCTGTTTTTT. As protein: CASSSHRGGPGELFF.